One sample yielded the 11 T cell receptor beta chains listed below, sequenced in a study of molecular identifiers for immune sequencing clone quantification. MiXCR, run by TCRdb on the PCR reads, gives a single entry per CDR3 protein. The table has some 650,000 distinct CDR3 sequences, roughly 21% seen once. The sample consisted of naive CD8+ T cells from blood, with Jurkat cell RNA spiked in. Described subset: FACS-sorted CD8+CD4-CCR7+CD45RA+ naive T cells. These receptors were obtained from a human donor in good health. Some libraries in this study had Jurkat cell RNA spiked in.

Details on this clonotype: The junction departs from the called germline gene at one end, perhaps through a read error. This chain connects TRBV28 to TRBJ1-4, with TRBD1 matching over 8 bases. Germline V lookup: CDR1 MDHEN, CDR2 SYDVKM. This CDR3 is 14 amino acids long. The CDR3 sequence: CASSFRTGNEKPFF. CDR3 bases: TGTGCCAGCAGTTTTAGGACAGGGAATGAAAAACCGTTTTTT.

This chain uses TRBV6-1 with TRBJ1-3, with D unclear. Germline assignment: CDR1 MNHNS and CDR2 SASEGT. The CDR3 is made up of 14 amino acids. Deletions cut 3 bases from V and 0 bases from J, with 6 bases between. The CDR3 loop is CASSDADSGNTIYF. The DNA of the CDR3 is TGTGCCAGCAGTGATGCTGACTCTGGAAACACCATATATTTT.

Notes on this clonotype: A much larger clone differs by one base, so this may be a read error. V gene TRBV6-6 combines with J gene TRBJ1-1; TRBD1 agrees at 8 bases. Germline V lookup: CDR1 MNHNY, CDR2 SVGAGI (reference sequence). The CDR3 has 19 amino acids. The CDR3 DNA sequence: TGTGCCAGCACCAGAAACCTACGGACAGGGAGGGATCCAAACACTGTAGCTTTCTTT. Amino acid sequence: CASTRNLRTGRDPNTVAFF.

At least ten counts were recorded for this clonotype. V gene TRBV7-2 combines with J gene TRBJ1-5, with D perhaps TRBD1 (6 bases). V was pared by 1 base and J by 7 bases, with 11 bases between. The germline CDR1 and CDR2 sequences are SGHTA and FQGNSA. This CDR3 has 14 residues. The chain's CDR3 is CASSLGVGGQPQHF. The CDR3 DNA follows: TGTGCCAGCAGCTTAGGTGTTGGGGGCCAGCCCCAGCATTTT.

Note on this clonotype: At one boundary the junction diverges from the germline segment, which might be a read error. J is TRBJ1-1 and V is TRBV9; 7 positions agree with TRBD1. Germline CDR1 is SGDLS and CDR2 is YYNGEE. CDR3 length: 14 residues. The CDR3 sequence: CASSQGGVGTEALF. CDR3 nucleotides: TGTGCCAGCAGCCAAGGGGGCGTCGGCACTGAAGCTCTCTTT.

This clonotype appeared many times. The chain uses TRBV7-9 and TRBJ1-4; 10 nucleotides match TRBD1. Germline assignment: CDR1 SEHNR and CDR2 FQNEAQ (reference sequence). The CDR3 loop spans 16 amino acids. The J segment lost 8 bases and the V segment lost 0 bases, leaving 6 bases of the junction unmatched. CDR3 loop: CASSLAGQGVNEKLFF. The CDR3 DNA sequence: TGTGCCAGCAGCTTAGCCGGACAGGGGGTAAACGAAAAACTGTTTTTT.

V is TRBV19 and J is TRBJ2-4; 8 bases line up with TRBD1. The CDR3 loop spans 17 amino acids. Germline values: CDR1 LNHDA, CDR2 SQIVND (reference sequence). Trimming removed 5 bases from V and 6 bases from J; junction bases left unmatched: 15. The CDR3 loop is CASSLGQGSGAGNIQYF. CDR3 in DNA: TGTGCCAGTAGTCTCGGACAGGGATCGGGGGCAGGAAACATTCAGTACTTC.

The sample holds many counts of this clonotype. The rearrangement uses TRBV6-1 and TRBJ1-1; TRBD1 is a possible D gene (5 bases). The CDR3 spans 13 residues. Trimming stripped 8 bases from V and 3 bases from J, with 13 bases between. Germline V lookup: CDR1 MNHNS, CDR2 SASEGT. The CDR3 nucleotides are TGTGCCAGCTGGGGGTTCTCGCACACTGAAGCTTTCTTT. It encodes CASWGFSHTEAFF.

This clonotype was observed a single time. The chain recombines TRBV30 with TRBJ2-7; no definite D call. Between the trimmed V and J ends, which lost 1 base and 6 bases, there was a span of 10 bases. The CDR3 is 12 residues long. Germline loops: CDR1 GTSNPN, CDR2 SVGIG (reference sequence). The CDR3 bases are TGTGCCTGGAGTGAGGCAAGCTGCGAGCAGTACTTC. Translating gives CAWSEASCEQYF. The whole variable domain, filled in from reference TRBV30 and TRBJ2-7, reads SQTIHQWPATLVQPVGSPLSLECTVEGTSNPNLYWYRQAAGRGLQLLFYSVGIGQISSEVPQNLSASRPQDRQFILSSKKLLLSDSGFYLCAWSEASCEQYFGPGTRLTVT.

This clonotype was recorded at least ten times. The gene calls are TRBV4-3 and TRBJ2-7, with 13 positions matching TRBD2. The CDR3 has 16 amino acids. Germline-derived CDR1 and CDR2 are LGHNA and YSLEER. V was pared by 4 bases and J by 2 bases, with 5 bases of the junction left unmatched. The CDR3: CASSLGTSGIPYEQYF. The CDR3 nucleotides read TGCGCCAGCAGCCTGGGGACTAGCGGGATTCCCTACGAGCAGTACTTC.

The rearrangement uses TRBV7-2 and TRBJ1-2, with no clear D. Trimming left V 5 bases short and J 5 bases short, with 15 bases between. Germline CDR1 is SGHTA and CDR2 is FQGNSA. The CDR3 has 14 amino acids. The CDR3 sequence is CASSRITRDYGYTF. CDR3 bases: TGTGCCAGCAGCCGTATAACACGGGATTATGGCTACACCTTC.